This TCR beta chain was captured by sequencing in a study of T cell responses to AZD1222 COVID-19 vaccine. Assay used: immunoSEQ multiplex PCR; TCRdb lists only in-frame clones, some missing. The data contain more than 55,000 clones, roughly 87% of them singletons. Worth noting for this clone: Antigen: not known.

The V segment lost 4 bases and the J segment 2 bases; nucleotides outside the gene matches: 3. The CDR3 is 16 residues long. Germline V gene lookup returns CDR1 SGHRS and CDR2 YFSETQ. The study, taken as a whole, reports: Most donors were white British and more were female, and clonal diversity was possibly underestimated. Reports indicate that nearly half of spike-specific TCRs are directed at unmutated variant regions.

V is TRBV5-1 and J is TRBJ2-2; 12 nucleotides match TRBD2. This receptor was obtained from an adult who received the AZD1222 COVID-19 vaccine. The starting material was peripheral blood, obtained 28 days after the second AZD1222 dose. The chain's CDR3 is CASSPGLAGNTGELFF. The CDR3, as DNA: TGCGCCAGCAGCCCCGGACTAGCGGGAAACACCGGGGAGCTGTTTTTT.